The 22 T cell receptor beta chains given below trace back to one sample, sequenced in a study of blood T cell repertoires in COVID-19. Sequencing used immunoSEQ multiplex PCR; TCRdb keeps in-frame clones, though not all of them. The sample lists 97,000 or so clones, 70% to 85% seen once, with approximately 9.6% in the top ten. Sequences were obtained from peripheral blood. These receptors all stem from a man between 60 and 75 years old with active or convalescent COVID-19.

This rearrangement joins TRBV27 to TRBJ2-7; a weak D match, TRBD1 (5 bases). The CDR3 is 11 amino acids. Germline loops: CDR1 MNHEY, CDR2 SMNVEV (reference sequence). V dropped 5 bases and J dropped 9 bases, with 11 bases sitting between them. The CDR3 DNA is TGTGCCAGCAGTCAGGGTTCCGGGCAGTACTTC. This sequence encodes CASSQGSGQYF.

The V and J genes are TRBV6-5 and TRBJ2-5; 10 nucleotides match TRBD2. Trimming cost V 8 bases and J 5 bases; bases outside gene matches: 11. Germline V CDR1 and CDR2: MNHEY, SVGAGI. The CDR3 sequence is 15 residues long. This CDR3 reads CASWTQLAGRETQYF. The CDR3 DNA is TGTGCCAGCTGGACCCAACTAGCGGGGCGGGAGACCCAGTACTTC.

This chain links TRBV10-2 with TRBJ1-3, with 11 bases fitting TRBD1. Trimming took 6 bases from V and 3 from J; bases not matched to a gene: 1. Per the germline V gene, CDR1 is WSHSY and CDR2 is SAAADI. The CDR3 spans 14 residues. The CDR3 region is CASRGQGDGNTIYF. The CDR3 coding sequence is TGCGCCAGCAGGGGACAGGGGGATGGAAACACCATATATTTT.

The rearrangement uses TRBV5-1 and TRBJ2-1; 10 bases are shared with TRBD1. CDR3 size: 14 residues. CDR1 SGHRS and CDR2 YFSETQ come from the germline V gene. Germline trimming cut 4 bases from V and 9 bases from J; bases unmatched to any gene: 7. The chain's CDR3 is CASSAGQGRGEQFF. The CDR3 nucleotides are TGCGCCAGCAGCGCGGGACAGGGGAGGGGTGAGCAGTTCTTC. The variable domain in full, with the rest retrieved from reference TRBV5-1 and TRBJ2-1, is KAGVTQTPRYLIKTRGQQVTLSCSPISGHRSVSWYQQTPGQGLQFLFEYFSETQRNKGNFPGRFSGRQFSNSRSEMNVSTLELGDSALYLCASSAGQGRGEQFFGPGTRLTVL.

This clone was found once. V usage is TRBV28 and J usage is TRBJ2-4, with 8 bases aligning to TRBD1. Looked up from germline, CDR1 is MDHEN and CDR2 is SYDVKM. This CDR3 is 14 amino acids long. V trimming: 5 bases; J trimming: 6 bases; junction bases outside the gene matches: 6. The CDR3 coding sequence is TGTGCCAGCAGTCAGGGGGCGTGGGGAAACATTCAGTACTTC. Its translation is CASSQGAWGNIQYF. Full variable domain (missing parts from reference TRBV28 and TRBJ2-4): DVKVTQSSRYLVKRTGEKVFLECVQDMDHENMFWYRQDPGLGLRLIYFSYDVKMKEKGDIPEGYSVSREKKERFSLILESASTNQTSMYLCASSQGAWGNIQYFGAGTRLSVL.

The chain uses TRBV12-2 and TRBJ2-3; the tabulated D call, TRBD1, remains unverified against the DNA. TRBV12-2 is recorded as a pseudogene. The CDR3 spans 20 residues. For the CDR3, the DNA is TGTGCAAGTCGCTTAGCCTCAGGTGCGAGGGGGAGATGGAGCACAGATACGCAGTATTTT. Its translation: CASRLASGARGRWSTDTQYF.

The CDR3 region has the DNA TGTGCCAGCAGCCCGGGCAGGGGGGTTAATACTGAAGCTTTCTTT. It translates to CASSPGRGVNTEAFF. The chain carries TRBV5-5 and TRBJ1-1; 7 nucleotides align to TRBD1. Germline loops: CDR1 SGHKS, CDR2 YYEKEE (reference sequence). The CDR3 has 15 amino acids. J gave up 5 bases and V 4 bases, and 11 bases lay outside the gene matches.

The chain is built from TRBV18 and TRBJ1-1; 7 bases agree with TRBD1. Per the germline V gene, CDR1 is KGHSH and CDR2 is LQKENI. V was clipped by 1 base and J by 5 bases; unmatched bases: 7. This CDR3 is 15 amino acids long. The CDR3 is CASSPQAGTVTEAFF. CDR3 nucleotides: TGTGCCAGCTCACCACAAGCCGGGACAGTTACTGAAGCTTTCTTT. Complete variable domain (other parts from reference TRBV18 and TRBJ1-1): NAGVMQNPRHLVRRRGQEARLRCSPMKGHSHVYWYRQLPEEGLKFMVYLQKENIIDESGMPKERFSAEFPKEGPSILRIQQVVRGDSAAYFCASSPQAGTVTEAFFGQGTRLTVV.

This clone was seen a single time. The CDR3 DNA is TGTGCCAGCAGCCTTTTCCACTACAATGAGCAGTTCTTC. It is translated as CASSLFHYNEQFF. The chain uses TRBV6-2 or TRBV6-3 and TRBJ2-1; no clear D gene. This CDR3 region has 13 residues. Trimming took 6 bases from V and 3 from J, leaving 9 bases between them. Per the germline V gene, CDR1 is MNHEY and CDR2 is SVGEGT.

The chain links TRBV6-5 to TRBJ2-5, with TRBD2 matching over 11 bases. The CDR3 is 15 amino acids. J was trimmed by 5 bases and V by 4 bases; bases with no gene match: 6. Germline-derived CDR1 and CDR2 are MNHEY and SVGAGI. The CDR3 sequence: CASSSPTSGIETQYF. CDR3 in DNA: TGTGCCAGCAGTTCACCGACTAGCGGGATTGAGACCCAGTACTTC.

CDR3 coding DNA: TGTGCCAGCAGCTCGTTTGGGGCACAGGGCTACGAGCAGTACTTC. Amino acids: CASSSFGAQGYEQYF. The chain recombines TRBV7-9 with TRBJ2-7; maybe TRBD1 (6 bases). The V gene lost 4 bases and the J gene lost 3 bases, with 16 bases spanning the gap. The germline CDR1 and CDR2 sequences are SEHNR and FQNEAQ (reference sequence). This CDR3 region has 15 residues.

The rearrangement joins TRBV7-6 to TRBJ2-3; 9 nucleotides line up with TRBD2. This CDR3 comprises 16 residues. Germline V gene sequence: CDR1 SGHVS, CDR2 FNYEAQ. V lost 4 bases and J lost 6; bases outside the gene matches: 11. CDR3 loop: CASSSRGGTSSDTQYF. CDR3 sequence (DNA): TGTGCCAGCAGCTCCCGAGGGGGGACTAGCAGCGATACGCAGTATTTT.

The chain couples TRBV21-1 to TRBJ2-7; TRBD2 reflects the table's D call only, with no check against the DNA. TRBV21-1 is classified as a pseudogene. CDR3 size: 15 residues. CDR3 sequence (DNA): TGTGCGTTAGGGAGCGGGAGACGACCTCTCTACGAGCAGTACGTC. This gives the protein CALGSGRRPLYEQYV.

The chain joins TRBV5-1 to TRBJ2-1; weak D call: TRBD2 (6 bases). With 3 bases removed from V and 6 bases from J, the gap between germline ends came to 10 bases. The CDR3 sequence is 13 residues long. The germline V gene encodes CDR1 SGHRS and CDR2 YFSETQ. CDR3 sequence: CASSSGLTNEQFF. The CDR3, as DNA: TGCGCCAGCAGCTCGGGACTCACCAATGAGCAGTTCTTC. The variable domain in full, with the rest retrieved from reference TRBV5-1 and TRBJ2-1, is KAGVTQTPRYLIKTRGQQVTLSCSPISGHRSVSWYQQTPGQGLQFLFEYFSETQRNKGNFPGRFSGRQFSNSRSEMNVSTLELGDSALYLCASSSGLTNEQFFGPGTRLTVL.

The chain combines TRBV19 with TRBJ1-2, with D perhaps TRBD1 (5 bases). Per the germline V gene, CDR1 is LNHDA and CDR2 is SQIVND (reference sequence). The CDR3 extends over 14 amino acids. V gave up 8 bases and J gave up 4 bases, with 17 bases separating them. CDR3 bases: TGTGCCAGTCTCGCCGGGAGGGGAGCCTATGGCTACACCTTC. This translates into CASLAGRGAYGYTF.

V usage is TRBV25-1 and J usage is TRBJ1-4, with 11 nucleotides matching TRBD1. The CDR3 is made up of 15 amino acids. V shed 8 bases, J shed 8 bases, and the junction held 10 bases outside the gene matches. CDR1 and CDR2 from the germline V gene are MGHDK and SYGVNS. The CDR3 nucleotides read TGTGCCAGCTCCCGAGCGGGGACAGGGGGAGAAAAACTGTTTTTT. Translated, it gives CASSRAGTGGEKLFF.

The rearrangement links TRBV6-5 to TRBJ1-1; the match to TRBD1 covers 7 bases. The CDR3 extends over 13 amino acids. Germline V lookup: CDR1 MNHEY, CDR2 SVGAGI. With 6 bases clipped from V and 5 bases from J, the junction kept 6 bases outside the gene matches. The CDR3 DNA reads as TGTGCCAGCAGAAAGGACAGGCCGACTGAAGCTTTCTTT. Protein: CASRKDRPTEAFF.

The rearrangement joins TRBV5-6 to TRBJ1-2; D gene uncertain. With 0 bases removed from V and 0 bases from J, the gap between germline ends came to 6 bases. CDR3 length equals 14 residues. The V gene's germline CDR1 is SGHDT and CDR2 YYEEEE. The CDR3 is CASSLGASNYGYTF. CDR3 DNA: TGTGCCAGCAGCTTGGGAGCATCTAACTATGGCTACACCTTC. Full variable domain (rest looked up from reference TRBV5-6 and TRBJ1-2): DAGVTQSPTHLIKTRGQQVTLRCSPKSGHDTVSWYQQALGQGPQFIFQYYEEEERQRGNFPDRFSGHQFPNYSSELNVNALLLGDSALYLCASSLGASNYGYTFGSGTRLTVV.

The chain links TRBV6-1 to TRBJ1-5, with TRBD1 as a possible D gene (6 bases). Trimming shortened V by 1 base and J by 7 bases, and 8 bases separated the two germline ends. CDR3 size: 13 residues. CDR1 is MNHNS and CDR2 is SASEGT in the germline V gene. The CDR3 spells CASSEGRGQPQHF. CDR3 DNA: TGTGCCAGCAGTGAAGGTAGGGGGCAGCCCCAGCATTTT.

The chain recombines TRBV2 with TRBJ1-5; D not resolved. The CDR3 is 14 amino acids. Germline-derived CDR1 and CDR2 are SNHLY and FYNNEI. Trimming removed 3 bases from V and 3 bases from J, with 9 bases in between. The CDR3 DNA reads TGTGCCAGCAGTGACAGGTCGGCCAATCAGCCCCAGCATTTT. Its translation is CASSDRSANQPQHF.

CDR3 protein: CASSSDRGETQYF. The CDR3 bases are TGTGCCAGCAGCTCCGACCGAGGGGAGACCCAGTACTTC. The gene calls are TRBV6-7 and TRBJ2-5; D is possibly TRBD2 (5 bases). TRBV6-7 is assigned to the ORF class and has an uncertain function. Trimming took 6 bases from V and 5 from J, leaving 13 bases between them. The CDR3 covers 13 residues.

This chain uses TRBV25-1 with TRBJ1-4; D unclear. Germline V gene sequence: CDR1 MGHDK, CDR2 SYGVNS. V lost 8 bases, J lost 7 bases, and 17 bases lay in between. The CDR3 length is 14 residues. CDR3 protein: CASGPPGGPEKLFF. Here the CDR3 DNA reads TGTGCCAGCGGCCCGCCGGGAGGCCCTGAAAAACTGTTTTTT.